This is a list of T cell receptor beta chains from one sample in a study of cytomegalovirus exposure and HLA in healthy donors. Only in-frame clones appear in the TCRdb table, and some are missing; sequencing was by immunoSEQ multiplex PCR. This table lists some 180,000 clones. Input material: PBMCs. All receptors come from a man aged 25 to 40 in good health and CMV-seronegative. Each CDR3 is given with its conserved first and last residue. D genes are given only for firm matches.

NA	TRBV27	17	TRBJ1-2	CASSATPGGFSDYGYTF	TGTGCCAGCAGCGCTACCCCAGGAGGGTTTAGTGACTATGGCTACACCTTC
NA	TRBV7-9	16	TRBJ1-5	CASSLEAGALRQPQHF	TGTGCCAGCAGCTTAGAAGCAGGGGCGTTGCGTCAGCCCCAGCATTTT
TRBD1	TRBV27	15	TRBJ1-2	CASSPGTGAGNGYTF	TGTGCCAGCAGTCCCGGGACAGGAGCGGGAAATGGCTACACCTTC
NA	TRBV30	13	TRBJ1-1	CAWRAGSVTEAFF	TGTGCCTGGAGGGCAGGGTCGGTCACTGAAGCTTTCTTT
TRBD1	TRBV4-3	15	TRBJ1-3	CASSQGTGGGNTIYF	TGCGCCAGCAGCCAAGGGACAGGGGGTGGAAACACCATATATTTT
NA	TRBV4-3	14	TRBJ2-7	CASSQERESYEQYF	TGCGCCAGCAGCCAAGAAAGGGAGTCCTACGAGCAGTACTTC
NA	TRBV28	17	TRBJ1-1	CASSLLSTPGANTEAFF	TGTGCCAGCAGTTTATTATCGACGCCCGGAGCGAACACTGAAGCTTTCTTT
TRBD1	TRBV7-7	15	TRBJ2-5	CASSSDRGTGETQYF	TGTGCCAGCAGCTCGGACAGGGGCACCGGAGAGACCCAGTACTTC
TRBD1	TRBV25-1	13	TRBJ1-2	CASGSGGWHGYTF	TGTGCCAGCGGATCAGGGGGCTGGCATGGCTACACCTTC
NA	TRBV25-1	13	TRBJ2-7	CATRKQGTYEQYF	TGTGCCACCAGAAAGCAGGGAACCTACGAGCAGTACTTC
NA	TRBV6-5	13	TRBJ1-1	CACSWGRNTEAFF	TGTGCCTGCTCTTGGGGCCGAAACACTGAAGCTTTCTTT
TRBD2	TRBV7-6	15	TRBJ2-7	CASSLGSGGTYEQYF	TGTGCCAGCAGCTTAGGTAGCGGGGGGACCTACGAGCAGTACTTC
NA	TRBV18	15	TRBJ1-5	CASSPVQGRNQPQHF	TGTGCCAGCTCACCGGTACAGGGACGCAATCAGCCCCAGCATTTT
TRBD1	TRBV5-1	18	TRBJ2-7	CASSYPGGTGGMAYEQYF	TGCGCCAGCAGCTACCCGGGAGGGACAGGGGGTATGGCCTACGAGCAGTACTTC
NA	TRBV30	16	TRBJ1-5	CAWSAFGGRERQPQHF	TGTGCCTGGAGTGCCTTTGGGGGCAGGGAAAGACAGCCCCAGCATTTT
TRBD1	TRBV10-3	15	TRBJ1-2	CAIATQGALSYGYTF	TGTGCCATCGCCACACAGGGGGCGCTTTCCTATGGCTACACCTTC
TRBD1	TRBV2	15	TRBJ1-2	CASSEEQGAIVGYTF	TGTGCCAGCAGTGAAGAACAGGGGGCAATCGTCGGCTACACCTTC
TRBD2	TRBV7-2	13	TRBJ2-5	CASRRRGGETQYF	TGTGCCAGCCGCCGGCGGGGGGGGGAGACCCAGTACTTC
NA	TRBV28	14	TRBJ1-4	CASNDQGSNEKLFF	TGTGCCAGCAACGACCAGGGGTCTAATGAAAAACTGTTTTTT
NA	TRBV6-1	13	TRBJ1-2	CASSEGADHGYTF	TGTGCCAGCAGTGAAGGGGCAGATCATGGCTACACCTTC
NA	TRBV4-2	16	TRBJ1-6	CASGSLTQGDNSPLHF	TGTGCCAGCGGAAGCCTCACCCAGGGCGATAATTCACCCCTCCACTTT
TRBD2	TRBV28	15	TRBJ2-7	CASSSPTSGNYEQYF	TGTGCCAGCAGTTCCCCAACTAGCGGGAACTACGAGCAGTACTTC
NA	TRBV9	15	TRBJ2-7	CASSVAPRQGDEQYF	TGTGCCAGCAGCGTTGCCCCGCGCCAGGGCGACGAGCAGTACTTC
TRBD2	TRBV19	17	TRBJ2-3	CASTTNGLAGTPDTQYF	TGTGCCAGTACTACTAATGGGCTAGCGGGAACTCCAGATACGCAGTATTTT
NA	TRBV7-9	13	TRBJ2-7	CASSPPGLYEQYF	TGTGCCAGCAGCCCCCCAGGGCTTTACGAGCAGTACTTC